The 2 T cell receptor beta chains presented below share a single source sample, sequenced in a study of blood T cells in healthy people across ages (dated by TCRdb to between 2015 and 2016). Library generation was performed with 5' RACE. The listed sequencing device is Illumina HiSeq 2500. A second PCR of about 6 to 11 cycles was performed with a sample-barcoded 5' primer and a J-beta primer mix. TCRdb handled the public reads itself, with Q25 trimming in fastp and clone calling in MiXCR, and kept productive beta chains. Each CDR3 protein gets just one entry, which takes the most common genes and DNA from the rows behind it. The sample table records about 1.6 million distinct CDR3 sequences; about 35% of these occur just once. The ten largest clones add up to around 10% of the sample. The sample taken for sequencing was blood. The receptors come from a woman aged 25 to 39 in good health.

This clonotype was seen a few times. This chain joins TRBV28 and TRBJ2-7, with 16 bases identical to TRBD2. The germline V gene encodes CDR1 MDHEN and CDR2 SYDVKM. The CDR3 totals 14 residues. V lost 11 bases, J lost 4 bases, and 5 bases stayed unmatched. CDR3 nucleotide sequence: TGTGCCGGACCGGGACTAGCGGGAGGGTACGAGCAGTACTTC. It yields the protein CAGPGLAGGYEQYF.

About this clonotype: A clone one base away is much larger, so this may be a read error. The V gene is TRBV6-1, the J gene TRBJ2-5; D is unresolved. This CDR3 contains 13 residues. Germline-derived CDR1 and CDR2 are MNHNS and SASEGT. CDR3 coding DNA: TGTGCCAGCAGTGTGTCGGTCCAAGGGACCCAGTACTTC. Amino acids: CASSVSVQGTQYF.